Listed below are T cell receptor beta chains from one sample, sequenced in a study of blood T cell repertoires in COVID-19. The data were produced by immunoSEQ multiplex PCR, yet TCRdb's version contains in-frame clones alone and is incomplete. The sample includes 200,000 to 250,000 clones, 65% to 85% of them seen just once. The material sequenced was peripheral blood. Receptor source: a man in his forties or fifties with active or convalescent COVID-19. The CDR3 runs from the conserved cysteine through the conserved F or W. Each record gives: V gene, D gene, clone size, J gene, CDR3 protein, CDR3 DNA. D genes are given only for firm matches. Clone size is stated in some rows and not others, as once, few, many or a class when expanded.

TRBV11-2	-	-	TRBJ2-2	CASSLVGDRNTGELFF	TGTGCCAGCAGCTTAGTAGGAGACAGGAACACCGGGGAGCTGTTTTTT
TRBV10-3	-	-	TRBJ2-2	CAISERGVAGELFF	TGTGCCATCAGTGAGAGAGGTGTCGCCGGGGAGCTGTTTTTT
TRBV29-1	TRBD1	-	TRBJ2-3	CSVAPTGGTDTQYF	TGCAGCGTTGCCCCTACAGGGGGCACAGATACGCAGTATTTT
TRBV10-3	-	-	TRBJ1-2	CAISGTENYGYTF	TGTGCCATCAGTGGGACAGAGAACTATGGCTACACCTTC
TRBV4-3	-	-	TRBJ1-2	CASSQEDRANYGYTF	TGCGCCAGCAGCCAAGAGGACAGAGCTAACTATGGCTACACCTTC
TRBV7-9	-	-	TRBJ1-2	CASSLVPVGLAYGYTF	TGTGCCAGCAGCTTAGTCCCTGTGGGACTGGCCTATGGCTACACCTTC
TRBV29-1	TRBD2	-	TRBJ2-3	CSAAPGTSVDTQYF	TGCAGCGCCGCACCGGGGACTAGCGTAGATACGCAGTATTTT
TRBV6-5	-	-	TRBJ1-1	CASEYRALNTEAFF	TGTGCCAGCGAATACAGGGCCCTGAACACTGAAGCTTTCTTT
TRBV6-5	TRBD1	-	TRBJ1-1	CASRPSSGGVNF	TGTGCCAGCAGACCATCCTCAGGGGGCGTTAACTTT
TRBV9	-	-	TRBJ1-2	CASSVSPEIGYTF	TGTGCCAGCAGCGTAAGTCCGGAGATCGGCTACACCTTC
TRBV7-9	TRBD2	-	TRBJ2-5	CASSPGTRRETQYF	TGTGCCAGCAGCCCCGGGACTAGGCGGGAGACCCAGTACTTC
TRBV5-1	TRBD2	-	TRBJ2-1	CASSSGLAGVNEQFF	TGCGCCAGCAGCTCGGGACTAGCGGGAGTTAATGAGCAGTTCTTC
TRBV7-2	-	-	TRBJ1-4	CASSFQGYQAKLFF	TGTGCCAGCAGCTTCCAGGGATACCAAGCGAAACTGTTTTTT
TRBV20-1	-	-	TRBJ1-2	CSAREGPFYTF	TGCAGTGCTAGAGAGGGGCCGTTCTACACCTTC
TRBV30	-	once	TRBJ1-2	CAWIQTGTLSYGYTF	TGTGCCTGGATCCAGACCGGGACACTTTCCTATGGCTACACCTTC
TRBV7-9	TRBD1	-	TRBJ2-2	CASSLALRGQLNTGELFF	TGTGCCAGCAGCTTAGCGCTCAGGGGACAGCTGAACACCGGGGAGCTGTTTTTT
TRBV9	TRBD1	once	TRBJ1-2	CASSSTWGTGGFGYTF	TGTGCCAGCAGCTCAACTTGGGGGACAGGGGGCTTTGGCTACACCTTC
TRBV4-2	TRBD2	-	TRBJ2-1	CASSQGLANEQFF	TGTGCCAGCAGCCAGGGACTAGCCAATGAGCAGTTCTTC
TRBV3-1/TRBV3-2	-	-	TRBJ2-7	CASSPMLSGPHPYEQYF	TGTGCCAGCAGCCCTATGCTGAGCGGTCCCCATCCCTACGAGCAGTACTTC
TRBV5-1	TRBD2	-	TRBJ2-3	CASSTSGGTDTQYF	TGCGCCAGCAGCACTAGCGGTGGCACAGATACGCAGTATTTT
TRBV7-2	TRBD1	-	TRBJ2-7	CASSSGPTGGLYEQYF	TGTGCCAGCAGCTCGGGCCCTACAGGGGGCCTTTACGAGCAGTACTTC
TRBV7-2	TRBD1	-	TRBJ1-2	CASSLAWTGEGGYTF	TGTGCCAGCAGCTTAGCCTGGACAGGGGAAGGTGGCTACACCTTC
TRBV5-6	-	-	TRBJ1-1	CASSPWGGWNTEAFF	TGTGCCAGCAGCCCATGGGGGGGCTGGAACACTGAAGCTTTCTTT
TRBV12-5	TRBD1	-	TRBJ1-6	CASGHRGIHHNSPLHF	TGTGCTAGTGGTCACAGGGGGATCCACCATAATTCACCCCTCCACTTT
TRBV28	TRBD1	-	TRBJ1-1	CASILPGTGDTEAFF	TGTGCCAGCATTCTACCCGGGACAGGGGACACTGAAGCTTTCTTT
TRBV15	-	-	TRBJ2-3	CATSRAQRGSDTQYF	TGTGCCACCAGCAGAGCCCAGAGGGGGTCAGATACGCAGTATTTT
TRBV5-1	TRBD1	-	TRBJ2-6	CASSLDPLGQGGSGANVLTF	TGCGCCAGCAGCTTGGACCCATTGGGACAGGGGGGTTCTGGGGCCAACGTCCTGACTTTC
TRBV4-1	TRBD1	-	TRBJ2-1	CASSLGTGHHNEQFF	TGCGCCAGCAGCCTCGGGACAGGGCACCACAATGAGCAGTTCTTC
TRBV19	-	-	TRBJ2-3	CASSSMGALTDTQYF	TGTGCCAGTAGTTCAATGGGGGCCCTAACGGATACGCAGTATTTT
TRBV24-1	-	-	TRBJ2-1	CATSDLPLSGQGGNEQFF	TGTGCCACCAGTGATTTGCCCCTTAGCGGACAGGGAGGGAATGAGCAGTTCTTC
TRBV9	TRBD2	-	TRBJ2-3	CASSVEARGSGGEDTQYF	TGTGCCAGCAGCGTAGAGGCCCGCGGTAGCGGGGGGGAAGATACGCAGTATTTT
TRBV10-3	TRBD2	-	TRBJ2-1	CAISSGGSYNEQFF	TGTGCCATTTCTAGCGGGGGCTCCTACAATGAGCAGTTCTTC
TRBV10-1	TRBD2	-	TRBJ2-1	CASSEGTIAGFNNEQFF	TGCGCCAGCAGTGAGGGGACGATAGCGGGGTTCAACAATGAGCAGTTCTTC
TRBV11-3	TRBD1	-	TRBJ2-4	CASSLGQGDIQYF	TGTGCCAGCAGCTTGGGACAGGGGGACATTCAGTACTTC
TRBV5-1	-	-	TRBJ2-5	CASSLDGQETQYF	TGCGCCAGCAGCCTAGACGGACAAGAGACCCAGTACTTC
TRBV29-1	-	-	TRBJ1-1	CSVRLGEGTEAFF	TGCAGCGTTCGGCTCGGGGAGGGCACTGAAGCTTTCTTT
TRBV6-2/TRBV6-3	-	-	TRBJ1-1	CASSSGVNTEAFF	TGTGCCAGCAGCTCAGGGGTGAACACTGAAGCTTTCTTT
TRBV20-1	-	-	TRBJ1-2	CSAERGYGYTF	TGCAGTGCTGAACGGGGATATGGCTACACCTTC
TRBV10-3	TRBD2	-	TRBJ2-3	CAIGRTSVSTDTQYF	TGTGCCATCGGTAGGACTAGCGTTAGCACAGATACGCAGTATTTT
TRBV3-1/TRBV3-2	TRBD1	-	TRBJ1-1	CASSRTDRASEAFF	TGTGCCAGCAGCCGTACGGACAGGGCTAGTGAAGCTTTCTTT
TRBV4-1	-	-	TRBJ2-3	CASGREGTDTQYF	TGCGCCAGCGGGCGGGAAGGCACAGATACGCAGTATTTT
TRBV5-4	TRBD1	-	TRBJ2-5	CASSPPGGGETQYF	TGTGCCAGCAGCCCACCAGGGGGCGGGGAGACCCAGTACTTC
TRBV30	-	-	TRBJ2-1	CAWTRDFSYNEQFF	TGTGCCTGGACCAGGGATTTCTCCTACAATGAGCAGTTCTTC
TRBV18	TRBD2	-	TRBJ2-1	CASSPTSGGDEQFF	TGTGCCAGCTCACCTACTAGCGGGGGGGATGAGCAGTTCTTC
TRBV5-5	TRBD1	-	TRBJ1-2	CASRRDSPSANYGYTF	TGTGCCAGCAGACGGGACAGCCCGTCAGCTAACTATGGCTACACCTTC
TRBV7-9	TRBD1	-	TRBJ1-6	CASSLVTGATYNSPLHF	TGTGCCAGCAGCTTAGTGACAGGGGCAACTTATAATTCACCCCTCCACTTT
TRBV5-1	-	few	TRBJ1-2	CASSYGVGDGYTF	TGCGCCAGCAGCTATGGCGTAGGGGATGGCTACACCTTC
TRBV6-5	-	-	TRBJ1-1	CASSSRRNTEAFF	TGTGCCAGCAGTTCCCGTCGGAACACTGAAGCTTTCTTT
TRBV5-1	-	-	TRBJ1-1	CASSSLLQGNTEAFF	TGCGCCAGCAGCTCCCTACTACAGGGGAACACTGAAGCTTTCTTT
TRBV3-1/TRBV3-2	-	-	TRBJ1-1	CASSQAHMNTEAFF	TGTGCCAGCAGCCAAGCGCACATGAACACTGAAGCTTTCTTT
TRBV27	TRBD1	-	TRBJ1-1	CASSLHPGGNTEAFF	TGTGCCAGCAGTTTACACCCAGGGGGGAACACTGAAGCTTTCTTT
TRBV4-2	TRBD1	-	TRBJ1-2	CASSQLLGQGNDGYTF	TGTGCCAGCAGCCAACTACTGGGACAGGGGAATGATGGCTACACCTTC